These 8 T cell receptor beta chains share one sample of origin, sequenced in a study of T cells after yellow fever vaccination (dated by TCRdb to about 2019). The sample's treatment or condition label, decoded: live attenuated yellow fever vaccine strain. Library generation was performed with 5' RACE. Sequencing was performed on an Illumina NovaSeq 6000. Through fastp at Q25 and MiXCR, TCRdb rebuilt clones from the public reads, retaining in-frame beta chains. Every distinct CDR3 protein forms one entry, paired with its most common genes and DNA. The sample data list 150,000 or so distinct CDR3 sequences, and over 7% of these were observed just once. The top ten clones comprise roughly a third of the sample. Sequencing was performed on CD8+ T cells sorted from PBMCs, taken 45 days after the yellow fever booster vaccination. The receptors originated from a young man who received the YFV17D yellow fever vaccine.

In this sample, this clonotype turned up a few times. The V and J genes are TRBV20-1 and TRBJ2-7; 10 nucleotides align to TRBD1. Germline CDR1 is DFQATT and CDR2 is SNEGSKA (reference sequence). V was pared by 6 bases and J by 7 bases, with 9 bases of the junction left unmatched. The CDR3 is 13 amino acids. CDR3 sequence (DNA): TGCAGTGCCGTGACAGGGGGCGAGTGGGAGCAGTACGTC. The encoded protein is CSAVTGGEWEQYV.

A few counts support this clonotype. The DNA of the CDR3 is TGTGCCATCAGCCCGCTCGGGGGCCCGTACAATGAGCAGTTCTTC. Residues: CAISPLGGPYNEQFF. The chain employs TRBV10-3 and TRBJ2-1, with D perhaps TRBD1 or TRBD2 (6 bases each). This CDR3 contains 15 residues. V shed 6 bases and J shed 4 bases, with 16 bases lying between them. Germline CDR1 ENHRY, CDR2 SYGVKD.

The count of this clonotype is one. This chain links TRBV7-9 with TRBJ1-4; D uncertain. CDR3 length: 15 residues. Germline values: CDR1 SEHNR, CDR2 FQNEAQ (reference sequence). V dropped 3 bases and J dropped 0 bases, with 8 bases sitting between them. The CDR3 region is CASSFGTATNEKLFF. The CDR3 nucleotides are TGTGCCAGCAGCTTCGGTACAGCAACTAATGAAAAACTGTTTTTT.

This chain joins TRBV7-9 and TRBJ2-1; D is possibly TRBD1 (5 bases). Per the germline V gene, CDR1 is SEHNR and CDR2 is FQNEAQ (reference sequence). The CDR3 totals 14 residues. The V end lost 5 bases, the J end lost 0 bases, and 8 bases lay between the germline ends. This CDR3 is CASSPDSSYNEQFF. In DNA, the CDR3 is TGTGCCAGCAGCCCCGACAGCTCCTACAATGAGCAGTTCTTC.

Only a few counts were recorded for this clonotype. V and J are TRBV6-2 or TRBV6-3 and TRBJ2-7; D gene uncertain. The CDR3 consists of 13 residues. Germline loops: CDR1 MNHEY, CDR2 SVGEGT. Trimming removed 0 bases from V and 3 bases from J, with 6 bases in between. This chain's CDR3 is CASSYSVVYEQYF. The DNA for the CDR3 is TGTGCCAGCAGTTACTCGGTCGTCTACGAGCAGTACTTC.

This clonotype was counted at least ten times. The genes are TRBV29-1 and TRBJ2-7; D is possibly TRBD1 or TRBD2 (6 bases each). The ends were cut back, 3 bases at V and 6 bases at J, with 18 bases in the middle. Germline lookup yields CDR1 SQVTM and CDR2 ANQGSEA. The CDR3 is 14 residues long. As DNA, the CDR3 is TGCAGCGTTGACGTTCCGAACGGGGGCCTCGAGCAGTACTTC. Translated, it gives CSVDVPNGGLEQYF.

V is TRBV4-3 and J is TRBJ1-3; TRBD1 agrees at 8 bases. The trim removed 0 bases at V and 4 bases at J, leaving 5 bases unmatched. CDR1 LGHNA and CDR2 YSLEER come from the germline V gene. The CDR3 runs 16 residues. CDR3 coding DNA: TGCGCCAGCAGCCAAGAGGCCCGGACAGGGGGAAACACCATATATTTT. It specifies CASSQEARTGGNTIYF.

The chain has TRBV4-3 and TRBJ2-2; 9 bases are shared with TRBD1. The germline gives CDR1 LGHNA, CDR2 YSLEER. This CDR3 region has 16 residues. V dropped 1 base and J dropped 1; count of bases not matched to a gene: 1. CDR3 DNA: TGCGCCAGCAGCCAAGGACAGGGGGGGAACACCGGGGAGCTGTTTTTT. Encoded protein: CASSQGQGGNTGELFF.